These T cell receptor beta chains were read from a single sample in a study of low-dose radiotherapy and immunotherapy resistance in tumors. From the reads, TCRdb called clonotypes with MiXCR, one entry per CDR3 protein. The table lists approximately 91,000 distinct CDR3 sequences, approximately 22% of them singletons. Sequencing used PBMCs, obtained after low-dose radiotherapy plus immunotherapy. The receptors were sampled from a female donor with ovarian cancer. Each CDR3 is given with its conserved first and last residue. D genes are given only for firm matches. Clone sizes are given selectively: once, few, many, or a class where the clone is expanded.

clone_size: many; j_call: TRBJ1-4; d_call: .; v_call: TRBV13; cdr3_aa: CASSLLRSNEKLFF; cdr3_nt: TGTGCCAGCAGCTTACTCCGGTCCAATGAAAAACTGTTTTTT
clone_size: many; j_call: TRBJ2-3; d_call: TRBD1; v_call: TRBV14; cdr3_aa: CASSQVRGHTDTQYF; cdr3_nt: TGTGCCAGCAGCCAAGTCAGGGGGCACACAGATACGCAGTATTTT
clone_size: many; j_call: TRBJ1-4; d_call: .; v_call: TRBV19; cdr3_aa: CATKEGVREKLFF; cdr3_nt: TGTGCCACAAAGGAAGGAGTGCGTGAAAAACTGTTTTTT
clone_size: many; j_call: TRBJ1-1; d_call: .; v_call: TRBV7-2; cdr3_aa: CASSSLVNTEAFF; cdr3_nt: TGTGCCAGCAGCTCCCTGGTGAACACTGAAGCTTTCTTT
clone_size: many; j_call: TRBJ1-4; d_call: TRBD1; v_call: TRBV7-2; cdr3_aa: CASSVQGTGGVKLFF; cdr3_nt: TGTGCCAGCAGCGTTCAGGGGACAGGGGGGGTAAAACTGTTTTTT
clone_size: many; j_call: TRBJ1-6; d_call: .; v_call: TRBV20-1; cdr3_aa: CSARMETVGNSPLHF; cdr3_nt: TGCAGTGCTCGGATGGAGACAGTTGGTAATTCACCCCTCCACTTT
clone_size: many; j_call: TRBJ2-6; d_call: .; v_call: TRBV5-6; cdr3_aa: CASSSPGANVLTF; cdr3_nt: TGTGCCAGCAGCTCCCCTGGGGCCAACGTCCTGACTTTC
clone_size: many; j_call: TRBJ2-6; d_call: .; v_call: TRBV2; cdr3_aa: CASRALRTSGANVLTF; cdr3_nt: TGTGCCAGCAGGGCCCTACGGACCTCTGGGGCCAACGTCCTGACTTTC
clone_size: many; j_call: TRBJ2-5; d_call: .; v_call: TRBV28; cdr3_aa: CASSLRRDGKETQYF; cdr3_nt: TGTGCCAGCAGTTTAAGGAGGGACGGGAAAGAGACCCAGTACTTC
clone_size: many; j_call: TRBJ2-3; d_call: .; v_call: TRBV11-3; cdr3_aa: CASSLGGHTDTQYF; cdr3_nt: TGTGCCAGCAGCTTAGGGGGCCACACAGATACGCAGTATTTT
clone_size: .; j_call: TRBJ1-1; d_call: .; v_call: TRBV12-3/TRBV12-4; cdr3_aa: CASSFTIRNTEAFF; cdr3_nt: TGTGCCAGCAGTTTCACCATACGGAACACTGAAGCTTTCTTT
clone_size: many; j_call: TRBJ2-6; d_call: .; v_call: TRBV6-2/TRBV6-3; cdr3_aa: CASSPGSSGANVLTF; cdr3_nt: TGTGCCAGCAGCCCCGGCTCCTCTGGGGCCAACGTCCTGACTTTC
clone_size: few; j_call: TRBJ2-6; d_call: .; v_call: TRBV7-9; cdr3_aa: CASSLGGGPGANVLTF; cdr3_nt: TGTGCCAGCAGCTTAGGGGGGGGGCCAGGGGCCAACGTCCTGACTTTC
clone_size: many; j_call: TRBJ2-3; d_call: TRBD2; v_call: TRBV20-1; cdr3_aa: CSAALADTSTDTQYF; cdr3_nt: TGCAGTGCTGCACTAGCGGATACTAGCACAGATACGCAGTATTTT
clone_size: .; j_call: TRBJ2-7; d_call: .; v_call: TRBV5-5; cdr3_aa: CASSLWQGIEKQYF; cdr3_nt: TGTGCCAGCAGCTTGTGGCAGGGGATTGAAAAGCAGTACTTC
clone_size: many; j_call: TRBJ1-6; d_call: .; v_call: TRBV19; cdr3_aa: CASSIGDLYSPLHF; cdr3_nt: TGTGCCAGTAGTATTGGTGACCTCTACTCACCCCTCCACTTT
clone_size: many; j_call: TRBJ2-3; d_call: .; v_call: TRBV28; cdr3_aa: CASSSRVVYGVTDTQYF; cdr3_nt: TGTGCCAGCTCATCCAGGGTAGTTTACGGGGTCACAGATACGCAGTATTTT
clone_size: .; j_call: TRBJ2-3; d_call: .; v_call: TRBV5-4; cdr3_aa: CASSIYLCSGGATDTQYF; cdr3_nt: .
clone_size: many; j_call: TRBJ2-5; d_call: .; v_call: TRBV5-1; cdr3_aa: CASSLGSSWETQYF; cdr3_nt: TGCGCCAGCAGCTTGGGGTCCTCGTGGGAGACCCAGTACTTC
clone_size: many; j_call: TRBJ2-1; d_call: TRBD2; v_call: TRBV7-9; cdr3_aa: CASSVTSGSGGTYNEQFF; cdr3_nt: TGTGCCAGCAGCGTAACTAGCGGTTCGGGAGGAACCTACAATGAGCAGTTCTTC